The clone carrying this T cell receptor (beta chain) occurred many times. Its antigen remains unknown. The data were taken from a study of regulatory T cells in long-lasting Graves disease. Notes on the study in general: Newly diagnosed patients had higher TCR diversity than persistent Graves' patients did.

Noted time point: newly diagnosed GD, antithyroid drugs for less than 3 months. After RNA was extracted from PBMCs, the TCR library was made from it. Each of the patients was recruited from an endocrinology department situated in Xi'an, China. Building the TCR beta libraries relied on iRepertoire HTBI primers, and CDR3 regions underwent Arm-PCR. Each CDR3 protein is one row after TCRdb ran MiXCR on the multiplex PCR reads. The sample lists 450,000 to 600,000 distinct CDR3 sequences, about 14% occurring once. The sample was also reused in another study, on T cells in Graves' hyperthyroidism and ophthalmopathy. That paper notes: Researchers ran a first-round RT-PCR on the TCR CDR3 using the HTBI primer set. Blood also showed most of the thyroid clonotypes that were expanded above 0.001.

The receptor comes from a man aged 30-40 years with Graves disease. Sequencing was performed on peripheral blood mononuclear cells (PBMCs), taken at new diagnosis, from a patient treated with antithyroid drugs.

The CDR3 DNA reads TGCAGTGCTTCTATCATGAACACTGAAGCTTTCTTT. As protein: CSASIMNTEAFF. The gene calls are TRBV20-1 and TRBJ1-1; no definite D call. The germline V gene encodes CDR1 DFQATT and CDR2 SNEGSKA (reference sequence). The CDR3 loop spans 12 amino acids. Trimming stripped 5 bases from V and 0 bases from J, with 7 bases between.